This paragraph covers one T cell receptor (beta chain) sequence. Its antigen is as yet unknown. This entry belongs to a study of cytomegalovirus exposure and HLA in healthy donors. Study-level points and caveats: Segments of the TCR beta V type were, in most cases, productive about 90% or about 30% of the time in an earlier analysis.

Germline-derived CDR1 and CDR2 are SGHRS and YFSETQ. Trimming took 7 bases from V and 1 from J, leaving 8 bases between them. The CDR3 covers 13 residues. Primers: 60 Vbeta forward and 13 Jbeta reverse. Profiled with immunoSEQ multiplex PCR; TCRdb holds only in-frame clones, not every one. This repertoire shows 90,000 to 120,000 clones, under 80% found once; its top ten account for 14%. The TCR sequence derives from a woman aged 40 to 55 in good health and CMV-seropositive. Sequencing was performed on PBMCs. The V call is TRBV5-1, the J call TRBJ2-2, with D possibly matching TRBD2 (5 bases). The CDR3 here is CASLEGNTGELFF. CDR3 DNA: TGCGCCAGCCTCGAGGGGAACACCGGGGAGCTGTTTTTT.